Shown below are 21 T cell receptor beta chains from a single sample sequenced in a study of cytomegalovirus exposure and HLA in healthy donors. The PCR contained 60 Vbeta and 13 Jbeta primers. Profiled with immunoSEQ multiplex PCR; TCRdb holds only in-frame clones, not every one. The data show about 220,000 clones, about 80% seen once. The sample comprised PBMCs. These receptor sequences come from a woman in her 40s in good health and CMV-seropositive.

Points on this clone: At one of its ends the junction is not consistent with the germline gene, which may arise from a read error. This chain links TRBV7-9 with TRBJ1-5; no clear D gene. The CDR3 covers 12 residues. Germline V CDR1 and CDR2: SEHNR, FQNEAQ (reference sequence). The CDR3 region is CSSSFTNQPQHF. CDR3 DNA: TGTTCCAGCAGCTTTACTAATCAGCCCCAGCATTTT.

The V and J genes are TRBV19 and TRBJ1-2; 8 bases align to TRBD1. This CDR3 has 18 amino acids. The junction had 17 bases not matched to a gene; V was cut back by 7 bases and J by 1 base. Germline-derived CDR1 and CDR2 are LNHDA and SQIVND (reference sequence). CDR3 bases: TGTGCCAGTACCCTTGCCCGAGACAGGGGCAAACTTAACTATGGCTACACCTTC. It is translated as CASTLARDRGKLNYGYTF.

The genes are TRBV9 and TRBJ2-1, with D maybe TRBD2 (7 bases). CDR3 length: 13 amino acids. The V gene's germline CDR1 is SGDLS and CDR2 YYNGEE. Deletions cut 3 bases from V and 7 bases from J, with 11 bases between. CDR3 sequence: CASSGGGWNEQFF. The CDR3 DNA reads as TGTGCCAGCAGCGGGGGGGGCTGGAATGAGCAGTTCTTC.

The rearrangement links TRBV30 to TRBJ1-4; D ambiguous. Germline V gives CDR1 GTSNPN, CDR2 SVGIG (reference sequence). Trimming removed 7 bases from V and 4 bases from J, with 7 bases in between. CDR3 length: 11 amino acids. As DNA, the CDR3 is TGTGCCTCTGAGTTTAATGAAAAACTGTTTTTT. Translation: CASEFNEKLFF.

The chain is built from TRBV18 and TRBJ1-4; the match to TRBD1 covers 7 bases. There are 16 residues in the CDR3. Germline CDR1 reads KGHSH; CDR2 reads LQKENI. With V trimmed by 5 bases and J by 2 bases, 8 bases remained unmatched. This CDR3 reads CASSASVQGTNEKLFF. DNA for the CDR3: TGTGCCAGCTCAGCATCCGTACAGGGGACTAATGAAAAACTGTTTTTT.

CDR3 bases: TGTGCCAGTAGTGCATACCCCGGGATCGGACTAGCGGGAAAAGAGCAGTTCTTC. It specifies CASSAYPGIGLAGKEQFF. This rearrangement joins TRBV19 to TRBJ2-1; TRBD2 aligns across 12 bases. V shed 5 bases, J shed 10 bases, and the junction held 18 bases outside the gene matches. CDR3 length: 18 residues. Germline loops: CDR1 LNHDA, CDR2 SQIVND (reference sequence). The whole variable domain, remainder taken from reference TRBV19 and TRBJ2-1, is DGGITQSPKYLFRKEGQNVTLSCEQNLNHDAMYWYRQDPGQGLRLIYYSQIVNDFQKGDIAEGYSVSREKKESFPLTVTSAQKNPTAFYLCASSAYPGIGLAGKEQFFGPGTRLTVL.

The genes are TRBV4-2 and TRBJ2-1; D possibly corresponds to TRBD2 (6 bases). The CDR3 is 17 residues long. Deletions cut 0 bases from V and 10 bases from J, with 22 bases between. CDR1 and CDR2 (germline): LGHNA, YNFKEQ. CDR3 sequence: CASSQDYQGLSSGEQFF. CDR3 nucleotides: TGTGCCAGCAGCCAAGACTACCAGGGACTGTCATCGGGGGAGCAGTTCTTC.

The V gene is TRBV11-2, the J gene TRBJ1-1; 8 bases are a match to TRBD1. This CDR3 is built from 13 residues. J gave up 9 bases and V 3 bases, and 6 bases lay outside the gene matches. The germline V gene has CDR1 SGHAT and CDR2 FQNNGV. The CDR3 spells CASSFIRDRKAFF. The CDR3 DNA sequence: TGTGCCAGCAGCTTTATCCGGGACAGGAAAGCTTTCTTT.

The chain carries TRBV6-6 and TRBJ2-1; D not resolved. V was trimmed by 5 bases and J by 7 bases, leaving 6 bases between them. Germline assignment: CDR1 MNHNY and CDR2 SVGAGI (reference sequence). This CDR3 region has 11 residues. The CDR3 loop is CASSNRNEQFF. Here the CDR3 DNA reads TGTGCCAGCAGTAATCGGAATGAGCAGTTCTTC.

The V and J genes are TRBV10-3 and TRBJ2-4; a weak D match, TRBD1 (5 bases). The CDR3 loop spans 12 amino acids. V was clipped by 1 base and J by 8 bases, with 6 bases between them. Germline CDR1 is ENHRY and CDR2 is SYGVKD. The CDR3 protein is CAISELGDIQYF. CDR3 DNA: TGTGCCATCAGTGAGTTAGGGGACATTCAGTACTTC.

The genes are TRBV2 and TRBJ2-3; 12 positions match TRBD2. Trimming removed 5 bases from V and 7 bases from J; junction bases left unmatched: 7. Germline V gene lookup returns CDR1 SNHLY and CDR2 FYNNEI. CDR3 length: 15 residues. CDR3: CASSPLAGGLYTQYF. In DNA, the CDR3 is TGTGCCAGCAGTCCACTAGCGGGGGGACTCTATACGCAGTATTTT.

The rearrangement joins TRBV7-6 to TRBJ1-1, with 7 bases identical to TRBD1. V shed 5 bases and J 2 bases; nucleotides not matched to a gene: 5. CDR3 length equals 14 residues. Germline CDR1 and CDR2: SGHVS and FNYEAQ. The CDR3, as DNA: TGTGCCAGCAGCCGCAAGGGGGCAAACACTGAAGCTTTCTTT. Translated: CASSRKGANTEAFF.

The V gene is TRBV7-3, the J gene TRBJ2-5, with 7 bases that match TRBD2. Germline CDR1 reads SGHTA; CDR2 reads FQGTGA. V was clipped by 5 bases and J by 4 bases; unmatched bases: 13. The CDR3 runs to 16 residues. Here the CDR3 DNA reads TGTGCCAGCAGCCCCCGTGCGGGGGAGACGTCAGAGACCCAGTACTTC. This translates into CASSPRAGETSETQYF. Filled out from reference TRBV7-3 and TRBJ2-5, the complete variable domain reads GAGVSQTPSNKVTEKGKYVELRCDPISGHTALYWYRQSLGQGPEFLIYFQGTGAADDSGLPNDRFFAVRPEGSVSTLKIQRTERGDSAVYLCASSPRAGETSETQYFGPGTRLLVL.

The chain couples TRBV29-1 to TRBJ1-3; 10 positions match TRBD1. There are 15 residues in the CDR3. The V and J ends lost 4 bases and 3 bases, in that order; junction bases with no gene match: 6. Germline-derived CDR1 and CDR2 are SQVTM and ANQGSEA. The CDR3 DNA is TGCAGCGTTGTTGGGGGACAGGGGATTGGAAACACCATATATTTT. Amino acid sequence: CSVVGGQGIGNTIYF.

In its sample, this clone was seen once. The chain joins TRBV19 to TRBJ2-2, with 12 bases aligning to TRBD2. The CDR3 covers 16 residues. V shed 5 bases, J shed 4 bases, and the junction held 5 bases outside the gene matches. Germline V CDR1 and CDR2: LNHDA, SQIVND (reference sequence). The CDR3 sequence: CASSSGLAGLTGELFF. The DNA for the CDR3 is TGTGCCAGTAGTTCAGGACTAGCGGGGCTCACCGGGGAGCTGTTTTTT.

V gene TRBV4-3 combines with J gene TRBJ2-1; D remains ambiguous. The CDR3 sequence is 15 residues long. Per the germline V gene, CDR1 is LGHNA and CDR2 is YSLEER. Trimming shortened V by 4 bases and J by 4 bases, and 14 bases separated the two germline ends. DNA for the CDR3: TGCGCCAGCAGCCTACAGACGGTATTATACAATGAGCAGTTCTTC. Its translation: CASSLQTVLYNEQFF.

This clone was detected once. The chain recombines TRBV4-1 with TRBJ1-3; D gene unclear. This CDR3 is built from 15 residues. Germline assignment: CDR1 MGHRA and CDR2 YSYEKL. The ends were cut back, 4 bases at V and 2 bases at J, with 12 bases in the middle. The chain's CDR3 is CASSPTGPPGNTIYF. CDR3 sequence (DNA): TGCGCCAGCAGCCCCACGGGTCCCCCTGGAAACACCATATATTTT.

The genes are TRBV5-1 and TRBJ1-3, with TRBD1 as a possible D gene (6 bases). The germline V gene encodes CDR1 SGHRS and CDR2 YFSETQ. V lost 0 bases, J lost 0 bases, and 13 bases lay in between. The CDR3 extends over 17 amino acids. The CDR3 spells CASSLVPQGNSGNTIYF. The CDR3 nucleotides read TGCGCCAGCAGCTTGGTACCCCAGGGGAACTCTGGAAACACCATATATTTT.

This clone is a singleton in its sample. The V gene is TRBV11-3, the J gene TRBJ2-3; unclear D gene. V was shortened by 3 bases and J by 4 bases, with 8 bases between the two germline ends. The CDR3 loop spans 13 amino acids. CDR1 SGHNT and CDR2 YENEEA come from the germline V gene. The CDR3: CASSFNRPDTQYF. The DNA of the CDR3 is TGTGCCAGCAGCTTTAACAGACCAGATACGCAGTATTTT.

This clone was seen a handful of times. The rearrangement uses TRBV7-2 and TRBJ1-2, with D maybe TRBD1 (5 bases). Germline V CDR1 and CDR2: SGHTA, FQGNSA. V was trimmed by 0 bases and J by 3 bases, leaving 8 bases between them. This CDR3 region has 14 residues. CDR3 amino acids: CASSLAGVYYGYTF. The CDR3 nucleotides read TGTGCCAGCAGCTTAGCAGGGGTATACTATGGCTACACCTTC.

This chain links TRBV25-1 with TRBJ1-3; D remains unclear. From germline, CDR1 is MGHDK and CDR2 SYGVNS. V was cut by 2 bases and J by 0 bases, with 5 bases left in between. The CDR3 spans 14 residues. CDR3 amino acids: CASSERGSGNTIYF. CDR3 nucleotides: TGTGCCAGCAGTGAACGAGGCTCTGGAAACACCATATATTTT.